This paragraph covers one T cell receptor beta chain sequence. The antigen it binds to is not known. No qualities accompany the bases; no much larger clone lies one base away. This sample stems from a study of robustness of blood B and T cell sequencing listed by TCRdb under 2018. Turning to the overall study: The goal of the study was to figure out the amount of peripheral blood required to reliably characterize the TCRbeta and IgG repertoires of an individual. In each of the nine to ten independently drawn blood samples, both the TCRbeta and the IgG repertoires were quantified. As technical replicates, two replicate TCRbeta cDNA libraries were prepared from one shared RNA pool derived from a single 10 ml draw.

TCRbeta repertoires were measured from mRNA instead of genomic DNA, an approach that captures expressed receptors. Without any cell sorting, leukocytes from the buffy coat were collected into Trizol, and RNA was extracted using the Direct-zol RNA MiniPrep Plus kit. EDTA blood tubes were centrifuged immediately at 4°C to separate plasma, buffy coat and red blood cells. To prepare the library, PCR was applied. Sequencer: Illumina MiSeq. cDNA was synthesized with SMARTScribe reverse transcriptase and a 5' template-switch oligo that added a universal priming site. A 12-nucleotide random unique molecular identifier (UMI) was carried by the template-switch oligo, and each cDNA molecule was tagged with this UMI. During reverse transcription, chain-specific reverse primers targeted TCRbeta transcripts. Uracil DNA glycosylase treatment removed residual template-switch adapters, and cDNA was purified with a Qiagen MinElute kit. The first PCR ran for about 25 cycles with KAPA HiFi HotStart ReadyMix and step-out primers, divided among four 50 microliter reactions. Before any further amplification, the products of the first-round PCR were gel-purified. Illumina Nextera adapters were attached in a second PCR of around 8 cycles, and the libraries were then purified and pooled. A 50-nucleotide 5' read captured the UMI barcode for each TCRbeta molecule. In the authors' own workflow: The MIGEC toolkit was used to group reads by UMI into consensus reads. Final reads were produced by merging forward and reverse consensus reads with PEAR. Identical UMI-sequence pairs shared across libraries were treated as cross-sample contamination and removed by a custom decontamination script. MIGMAP, a wrapper around IgBLAST, was used for V(D)J assignment and CDR3 extraction. TCR clonotypes were defined by identical V gene, J gene and CDR3 amino acid sequence; CDR1 and CDR2 were not sequenced. The public reads were quality trimmed at Q25 with fastp and then assembled into clones with MiXCR by TCRdb, keeping productive beta chains. A single entry per CDR3 protein holds the most common genes and DNA from its merged rows. The V and J calls shown here were made by TCRdb, not taken from the authors' results. The sample includes 1,500 to 2,000 distinct CDR3 sequences, with over 45% observed a single time. The ten largest make up about 38% of the sample.

Study-wide conclusions, independent of this receptor: Coverage of the top 10,000 TCRbeta clonotypes approached saturation when 3 or 4 tubes (30-40 ml blood) were combined. The TCRbeta rarefaction curves did not fully level off, which suggests under-sequencing or many low-abundance clonotypes. Between the technical replicate libraries, approximately 95% of the top 10,000 TCRbeta clonotypes in one library were also present in the other library. Pooling tubes did not make the overlap of rare TCRbeta clonotypes any better, which implies that much larger blood volumes would be needed to capture those rare clonotypes. The 1,000 most abundant TCRbeta clonotypes from the pooled draws were detected in every single 10 ml sample. EDTA tubes required immediate fractionation, limiting use in multi-site collections. One pair of TCRbeta libraries showed evidence of cross-contamination, likely from batch processing; the shared UMI-sequence pairs were removed.

V and J are truncated by 0 bases and 10 bases respectively, leaving an intervening sequence of 16 bases. Measured from the cysteine to the phenylalanine, the CDR3 is 15 residues long. Only CDR3 DNA is held: 45 bases, read in frame from base 1. The germline V gene encodes CDR1 LGHNA and CDR2 YNFKEQ. The sample comprised peripheral blood. The clonotype was recovered from a human donor in good health. This chain joins TRBV4-2 to TRBJ2-1, with an unclear D gene assignment. CDR3 sequence: CASSQDKGVSREQFF. The bases read TGTGCCAGCAGCCAAGATAAAGGTGTATCACGGGAGCAGTTCTTC.